The 2 T cell receptor beta chains reported below all come from one sample, sequenced in a study of T cell responses to AZD1222 COVID-19 vaccine. Libraries were prepared by immunoSEQ multiplex PCR; TCRdb keeps only in-frame clonotypes and omits some of them. The sample holds about 110,000 clones, more than 70% seen once. The sample was peripheral blood, taken on day 0 of AZD1222 vaccination. These receptors were collected from an adult in good health.

This clone showed up just once. The chain employs TRBV5-6 and TRBJ1-4; D not resolved. V was clipped by 3 bases and J by 0 bases, with 3 bases between them. Germline V gene data show CDR1 as SGHDT and CDR2 as YYEEEE. This CDR3 region has 13 residues. The CDR3 region is CASSYTTNEKLFF. The CDR3 bases are TGTGCCAGCAGCTACACAACTAATGAAAAACTGTTTTTT.

V usage is TRBV7-9 and J usage is TRBJ2-1, with unresolved D. The CDR3 totals 16 residues. Germline lookup yields CDR1 SEHNR and CDR2 FQNEAQ (reference sequence). Trimming pared 2 bases from V and 6 bases from J, leaving 17 bases between. The CDR3 loop reads CASSLFALGKTNEQFF. The CDR3 DNA sequence: TGTGCCAGCAGCTTATTCGCCTTGGGGAAAACCAATGAGCAGTTCTTC.